The TCR beta chain under discussion was sequenced for a study of T-cell memory formation after mild COVID-19. The CDR3 is 12 amino acids. V shed 4 bases and J shed 5 bases, with 8 bases lying between them. Germline CDR1 GTSNPN, CDR2 SVGIG (reference sequence). From the 5' RACE reads, TCRdb called clonotypes with MiXCR, one entry per CDR3 protein. The table lists a few hundred thousand distinct CDR3 sequences, 24% of them singletons, with around 8.8% in the top ten. The sample was PBMCs or a T cell subset sorted from them (not recorded which). This receptor was taken from an adult woman who had mild COVID-19 (a few samples of this study predate the infection). Cell type and time point are not known. The V call is TRBV30, the J call TRBJ2-2, with D tentatively TRBD1 (5 bases). The CDR3 sequence is CAWTGMTGELFF. CDR3 sequence (DNA): TGTGCCTGGACAGGGATGACCGGGGAGCTGTTTTTT.